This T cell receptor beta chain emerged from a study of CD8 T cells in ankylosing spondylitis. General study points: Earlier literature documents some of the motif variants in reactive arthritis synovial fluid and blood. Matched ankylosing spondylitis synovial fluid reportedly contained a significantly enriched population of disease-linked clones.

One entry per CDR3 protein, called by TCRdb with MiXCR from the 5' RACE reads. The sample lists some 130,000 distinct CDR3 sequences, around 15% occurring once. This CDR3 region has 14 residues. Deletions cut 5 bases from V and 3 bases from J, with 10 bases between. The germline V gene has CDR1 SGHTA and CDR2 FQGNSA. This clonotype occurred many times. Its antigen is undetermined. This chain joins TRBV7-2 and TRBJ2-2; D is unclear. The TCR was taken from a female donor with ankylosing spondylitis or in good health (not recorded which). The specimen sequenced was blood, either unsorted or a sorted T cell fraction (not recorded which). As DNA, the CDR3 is TGTGCCAGCAGCCCCCGGGCCCACACCGGGGAGCTGTTTTTT. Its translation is CASSPRAHTGELFF. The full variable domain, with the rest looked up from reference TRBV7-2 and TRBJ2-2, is GAGVSQSPSNKVTEKGKDVELRCDPISGHTALYWYRQSLGQGLEFLIYFQGNSAPDKSGLPSDRFSAERTGGSVSTLTIQRTQQEDSAVYLCASSPRAHTGELFFGEGSRLTVL.